This T cell receptor (beta chain) came from a study of blood T cell repertoires in COVID-19. Background on the study: The origin of the acute and convalescent COVID-19 samples was the United States, Italy and Spain. In each case, the material was cDNA or gDNA derived from T cells, B-cell-depleted T cells, or PBMCs.

CDR3 length: 14 residues. Deletions cut 0 bases from V and 4 bases from J, with 7 bases between. Germline assignment: CDR1 MNHNS and CDR2 SASEGT. TCRdb's table, derived via immunoSEQ multiplex PCR, lists solely in-frame clones and lacks some. The sample contains under 200,000 clones, around nine tenths of which appear only once. This clonotype was sampled from a woman aged 70-85 years with COVID-19, enrolled during active disease. The chain carries TRBV6-1 and TRBJ1-5; TRBD1 might be the D (6 bases). Specimen: peripheral blood. The CDR3 DNA reads TGTGCCAGCAGTGAAGCTCAGGGGAATCAGCCCCAGCATTTT. It is translated as CASSEAQGNQPQHF.